This section outlines one TCR beta chain sequence together with its context. Its target antigen remains unknown. Per-nucleotide qualities are absent, and no much larger clonotype sits a single base away. Via the germline V gene, CDR1 is SGHTA and CDR2 FQGTGA. The CDR3 numbers 16 residues from cysteine through phenylalanine. Only the CDR3 DNA stays, 48 bases, in frame from base 1. From V the trimming removes 3 bases and from J it removes 8 bases, while the gene matches leave 5 bases of the junction unaccounted for. This specimen comes from a study of CD8 T cells in ankylosing spondylitis (dated by TCRdb to between 2016 and 2019). Background on the whole study: The study set out to find disease-linked TCR variants by profiling T cell receptor beta repertoires in ankylosing spondylitis patients and healthy donors. Peripheral blood was sampled, and synovial fluid was also collected from ankylosing spondylitis patients. The whole study cohort included over a hundred healthy donors and over 20 ankylosing spondylitis patients.

The instrument was an Illumina HiSeq 2500. TCR beta libraries were prepared by quantitative 5'-RACE with molecular barcodes. As for how the authors treated the data: To identify disease-linked TCR variants, a new computational method was used, one built on a probabilistic model of VDJ rearrangement. Using fastp trimming at Q25 and MiXCR clonotype assembly, TCRdb reanalyzed the public sequencing data and kept in-frame beta chains. A single entry per CDR3 protein holds the most common genes and DNA from its merged rows. The V and J calls reflect TCRdb's pipeline rather than the authors' work. The sample table shows hundreds of thousands of distinct CDR3 sequences, and 17% are seen once. In total, the top ten clones hold over 0.9% of the sample. What the work shows at the level of the full study, not this receptor alone: The disease-linked clones were reported to be significantly enriched in matched synovial fluid samples from ankylosing spondylitis patients. Some of the motif variants had been reported before in the synovial fluid and blood of reactive arthritis patients, a finding that suggests common disease-initiation mechanisms. Blood from ankylosing spondylitis patients appeared to be characterized by a TCR beta motif composed of under 10 highly homologous amino acid variants. The disease-linked clones had a CD8+ phenotype and were found at relatively low frequencies in peripheral blood.

This clonotype originated in a male donor with ankylosing spondylitis. The V and J genes are TRBV7-3 and TRBJ2-2; TRBD2 lines up with 14 middle nucleotides. Sequencing was done on a sample of blood, either unsorted or a sorted T cell fraction (not recorded which). The sequenced DNA: TGTGCCAGCAGCTTCGGACTAGCGGGGGGTACAGGGGAGCTGTTTTTT. Its product reads: CASSFGLAGGTGELFF.